Below are 26 T cell receptor beta chains sequenced from a single sample in a study of tumor-infiltrating lymphocytes in localized non-small cell lung cancer. Clones were read by immunoSEQ multiplex PCR, and TCRdb kept only the in-frame ones, dropping some. The sample lists 25,000 to 30,000 clones, 70% to 90% occurring once. Sequences were obtained from lung tumor tissue. The receptors were gathered from a human donor with non-small cell lung cancer.

The genes are TRBV28 and TRBJ2-3, with 9 bases aligning to TRBD2. CDR1 is MDHEN, CDR2 SYDVKM, per germline. J lost 2 bases, V lost 8 bases, and 8 bases had no gene match. The length of the CDR3 is 15 residues. The DNA for the CDR3 is TGTGCCAGCCACGGGAGCGGGGGGCTCACAGATACGCAGTATTTT. It is translated as CASHGSGGLTDTQYF.

The V and J genes are TRBV27 and TRBJ2-2, with D unresolved. Trimming cost V 3 bases and J 2 bases, with 4 bases left between them. CDR3 length: 13 residues. Germline lookup yields CDR1 MNHEY and CDR2 SMNVEV (reference sequence). The CDR3 sequence is CASSFFNTGELFF. CDR3 sequence (DNA): TGTGCCAGCAGTTTCTTTAACACCGGGGAGCTGTTTTTT.

The chain is built from TRBV5-1 and TRBJ2-3, with TRBD2 matching over 10 bases. V lost 1 base, J lost 6 bases, and 8 bases stayed unmatched. Germline V CDR1 and CDR2: SGHRS, YFSETQ. The CDR3 is 16 residues long. The CDR3 is CASSLTSGTAGDTQYF. DNA for the CDR3: TGCGCCAGCAGCTTGACTAGCGGGACCGCAGGGGATACGCAGTATTTT.

The chain recombines TRBV1 with TRBJ2-7; TRBD1, the table's D call, lacks a check against the DNA. TRBV1 represents a pseudogene. The CDR3 is made up of 15 amino acids. This CDR3 reads CTSSKWYRTRYEQYF. Here the CDR3 DNA reads TGCACCAGCAGCAAATGGTACAGGACGCGCTACGAGCAGTACTTC.

This clone has a handful of counts. The J gene is TRBJ1-2, the V gene TRBV9, with D perhaps matching TRBD1 (6 bases). Germline assignment: CDR1 SGDLS and CDR2 YYNGEE. The CDR3 is 15 amino acids. With 3 bases removed from V and 3 bases from J, the gap between germline ends came to 15 bases. The CDR3 DNA is TGTGCCAGCAGCGCCGGGGGGGCAGATGACTATGGCTACACCTTC. Its translation is CASSAGGADDYGYTF.

This chain uses TRBV7-2 with TRBJ2-7, with 11 bases aligning to TRBD2. The ends lost 1 base at V and 7 bases at J; junction bases unmatched: 6. This CDR3 is built from 15 residues. Germline lookup yields CDR1 SGHTA and CDR2 FQGNSA. The CDR3 nucleotides are TGTGCCAGCAGCTTAGGGGTAGCGGGGGGGCGAGAGCAGTACTTC. Translated: CASSLGVAGGREQYF.

The rearrangement joins TRBV7-9 to TRBJ1-1; 8 bases are shared with TRBD1. CDR1 SEHNR and CDR2 FQNEAQ come from the germline V gene (reference sequence). Trimming took 5 bases from V and 1 from J; bases not matched to a gene: 6. CDR3 length: 15 amino acids. In nucleotides, the CDR3 is TGTGCCAGCAGCATCGGACAGGGCGGGAACACTGAAGCTTTCTTT. Translating gives CASSIGQGGNTEAFF.

J is TRBJ1-6 and V is TRBV6-6, with a tentative D call TRBD1 (5 bases). V shed 7 bases and J shed 10 bases, with 20 bases lying between them. CDR1 and CDR2 (germline): MNHNY, SVGAGI (reference sequence). The CDR3 spans 15 residues. CDR3 bases: TGTGCCAGCACCGATTACGCAGGGTTGCGCTCACCCCTCCACTTT. This sequence encodes CASTDYAGLRSPLHF.

This sequence joins TRBV7-2 and TRBJ1-1; possible D gene TRBD1, 5 bases. This CDR3 comprises 15 residues. V lost 1 base to trimming and J lost 0 bases, with 9 bases between them. Germline assignment: CDR1 SGHTA and CDR2 FQGNSA. CDR3 nucleotides: TGTGCCAGCAGCTTAGTAGGGGATTTGAACACTGAAGCTTTCTTT. It is translated as CASSLVGDLNTEAFF.

V is TRBV7-2 and J is TRBJ1-6, with 9 bases fitting TRBD1. The CDR3 extends over 15 amino acids. The junction had 2 bases not matched to a gene; V was cut back by 0 bases and J by 8 bases. CDR1 is SGHTA, CDR2 FQGNSA, per germline. The CDR3 loop reads CASSLAGQGYSPLHF. The CDR3, as DNA: TGTGCCAGCAGCTTAGCGGGACAGGGCTATTCACCCCTCCACTTT.

V gene TRBV4-1 combines with J gene TRBJ2-5; 8 bases fit TRBD2. V dropped 1 base and J dropped 5; count of bases not matched to a gene: 3. The germline gives CDR1 MGHRA, CDR2 YSYEKL. This CDR3 is 14 amino acids long. The CDR3 DNA reads as TGCGCCAGCAGCCAAGGCGGCGGGGGGGAGACCCAGTACTTC. This encodes CASSQGGGGETQYF.

This clone was seen just once. This chain uses TRBV2 with TRBJ2-3; no reliable D call. The V gene lost 1 base and the J gene lost 5 bases, with 4 bases spanning the gap. The germline V gene has CDR1 SNHLY and CDR2 FYNNEI. This CDR3 is built from 12 residues. The CDR3 bases are TGTGCCAGCAGTGAAGTCATAGATACGCAGTATTTT. As protein: CASSEVIDTQYF.

The sample holds one count of this clone. The chain joins TRBV6-5 to TRBJ1-2; TRBD1 is a possible D gene (6 bases). This CDR3 has 12 residues. Germline values: CDR1 MNHEY, CDR2 SVGAGI. The V end was cut by 6 bases, the J end by 8 bases, with 13 bases between. The CDR3 nucleotides are TGTGCCAGCAGCGCCGGGACATCCGGCTACACCTTC. Its protein product is CASSAGTSGYTF.

The chain couples TRBV5-1 to TRBJ2-3, with 9 bases matching TRBD2. Germline-derived CDR1 and CDR2 are SGHRS and YFSETQ. The CDR3 extends over 16 amino acids. Trimming took 4 bases from V and 0 from J; bases not matched to a gene: 6. The CDR3 DNA reads as TGCGCCAGCAGCAAAGGGACTAGCCTTAGCACAGATACGCAGTATTTT. Translated, it gives CASSKGTSLSTDTQYF.

V and J are TRBV6-6 and TRBJ2-6, with a weak D call TRBD1 (6 bases). This CDR3 is 14 amino acids long. V shed 6 bases and J shed 0 bases, with 6 bases lying between them. Germline V gene lookup returns CDR1 MNHNY and CDR2 SVGAGI (reference sequence). Here the CDR3 reads CASRDSSGANVLTF. The CDR3 region has the DNA TGTGCCAGCAGGGACAGCTCTGGGGCCAACGTCCTGACTTTC.

The chain carries TRBV9 and TRBJ2-1, with D unclear. CDR3 length: 14 residues. Trimming cost V 0 bases and J 8 bases, with 12 bases left between them. CDR1 and CDR2 from the germline V gene are SGDLS and YYNGEE. CDR3 protein: CASSVEIRSYEQFF. The CDR3 nucleotides are TGTGCCAGCAGCGTAGAGATCCGGTCCTATGAGCAGTTCTTC.

This clone was detected only once. J is TRBJ2-7 and V is TRBV27; TRBD1 matches 8 bases. V shed 2 bases, J shed 1 base, and the junction held 1 base outside the gene matches. This CDR3 spans 14 amino acids. The germline V gene has CDR1 MNHEY and CDR2 SMNVEV (reference sequence). CDR3 residues: CASSLQGASYEQYF. The CDR3 DNA follows: TGTGCCAGCAGTTTACAGGGGGCTTCCTACGAGCAGTACTTC.

The rearrangement joins TRBV4-3 to TRBJ1-4, with 10 bases lining up with TRBD1. CDR1 is LGHNA and CDR2 is YSLEER in the germline V gene. This CDR3 spans 16 amino acids. Trimming removed 0 bases from V and 7 bases from J; junction bases left unmatched: 5. The chain's CDR3 is CASSQERDRGGEKLFF. CDR3 in DNA: TGCGCCAGCAGCCAAGAACGGGACAGGGGTGGTGAAAAACTGTTTTTT.

The chain joins TRBV7-9 to TRBJ2-7; D could derive from TRBD1 or TRBD2 (6 bases each). Trimming removed 1 base at V and 2 bases at J, with 24 bases between. Germline V lookup: CDR1 SEHNR, CDR2 FQNEAQ (reference sequence). CDR3 length equals 19 residues. The CDR3 DNA follows: TGTGCCAGCAGCTTAGATCCGGGGGCGTATAGCGGAGTACCCTACGAGCAGTACTTC. Protein sequence: CASSLDPGAYSGVPYEQYF.

The chain employs TRBV2 and TRBJ2-1, with 7 bases matching TRBD1. This CDR3 contains 13 residues. V shed 10 bases, J shed 5 bases, and the junction held 8 bases outside the gene matches. Germline CDR1 reads SNHLY; CDR2 reads FYNNEI. The CDR3 is CANKRDRNNEQFF. CDR3 nucleotide sequence: TGTGCCAACAAACGGGACAGAAACAATGAGCAGTTCTTC.

This chain links TRBV4-3 with TRBJ2-3, with D uncertain. V was pared by 1 base and J by 6 bases, with 14 bases between. CDR3 length: 15 amino acids. In germline, CDR1 is LGHNA, CDR2 YSLEER. CDR3 sequence reads: CASSQGIKAGDTQYF. The CDR3 DNA reads TGCGCCAGCAGCCAAGGCATAAAGGCCGGGGATACGCAGTATTTT.

This clone was recorded a few times. CDR3 nucleotides: TGTGCCAGCAGCCAAGCTCGATTTACAGAGACCCAGTACTTC. This codes for CASSQARFTETQYF. The chain couples TRBV14 to TRBJ2-5; no clear D gene. V was pared by 1 base and J by 4 bases, with 10 bases between. CDR3 length equals 14 residues. CDR1 is SGHDN, CDR2 FVKESK, per germline. The full variable domain, completed using reference TRBV14 and TRBJ2-5, is EAGVTQFPSHSVIEKGQTVTLRCDPISGHDNLYWYRRVMGKEIKFLLHFVKESKQDESGMPNNRFLAERTGGTYSTLKVQPAELEDSGVYFCASSQARFTETQYFGPGTRLLVL.

The V call is TRBV21-1, the J call TRBJ2-3; TRBD1 is taken as the D call from the table, unchecked against the DNA. TRBV21-1 is listed as a pseudogene. This CDR3 comprises 15 residues. The CDR3 bases are TGTGCCAGCAGCACCCGGACAGGGCCCACAGATACGCAGTATTTT. Protein: CASSTRTGPTDTQYF.

This clone has just a few counts. The V gene is TRBV30, the J gene TRBJ1-1, with D possibly TRBD1 on 5 matching bases. Germline lookup yields CDR1 GTSNPN and CDR2 SVGIG (reference sequence). Trimming left V 2 bases short and J 8 bases short, with 9 bases between. This CDR3 contains 11 residues. CDR3 sequence: CAWSPRQEAFF. The DNA for the CDR3 is TGTGCCTGGAGTCCACGACAGGAAGCTTTCTTT.

The CDR3 region has the DNA TGTGCCAGCAGAACTAGCGGGGGACCCCAAGAGACCCAGTACTTC. Encoded protein: CASRTSGGPQETQYF. This chain joins TRBV7-6 and TRBJ2-5, with 11 positions matching TRBD2. Germline-derived CDR1 and CDR2 are SGHVS and FNYEAQ. J gave up 1 base and V 6 bases, and 4 bases lay outside the gene matches. The CDR3 runs 15 residues.

For the CDR3, the DNA is TGTGCCAGCTCACCGGGACCGCCTTTGGGATACGAGCAGTACTTC. Amino acid sequence: CASSPGPPLGYEQYF. J is TRBJ2-7 and V is TRBV18, with D tentatively TRBD1 or TRBD2 (5 bases each). Per the germline V gene, CDR1 is KGHSH and CDR2 is LQKENI. There are 15 residues in the CDR3. Between the trimmed V and J ends, which lost 3 bases and 4 bases, there was a span of 16 bases.